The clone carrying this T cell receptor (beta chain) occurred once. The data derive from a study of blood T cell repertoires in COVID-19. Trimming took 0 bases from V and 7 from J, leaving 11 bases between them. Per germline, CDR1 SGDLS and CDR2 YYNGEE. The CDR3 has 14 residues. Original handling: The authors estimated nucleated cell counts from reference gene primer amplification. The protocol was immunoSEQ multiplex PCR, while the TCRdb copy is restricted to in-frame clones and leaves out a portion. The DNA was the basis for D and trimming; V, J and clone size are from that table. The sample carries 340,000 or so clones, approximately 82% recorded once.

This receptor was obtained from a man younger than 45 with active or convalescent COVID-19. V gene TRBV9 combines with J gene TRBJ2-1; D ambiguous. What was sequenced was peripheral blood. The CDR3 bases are TGTGCCAGCAGCGTAGACCCCCAAGCAAATGAGCAGTTCTTC. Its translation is CASSVDPQANEQFF.